This T cell receptor (beta chain) originates from a study of blood T cell repertoires in COVID-19. Method: immunoSEQ multiplex PCR; TCRdb's copy keeps in-frame clones and lacks some. Of under 350,000 clones detected, 85% to 90% appear once; the ten largest clones hold about 4.2%. This CDR3 comprises 14 residues. The J segment lost 5 bases and the V segment lost 5 bases, leaving 8 bases of the junction unmatched. Germline values: CDR1 SGHDT, CDR2 YYEEEE. This receptor was obtained from a young man who had recovered from COVID-19. What was sequenced was PBMCs or T cells enriched from blood (not recorded which). This chain links TRBV5-6 with TRBJ2-7, with 9 bases fitting TRBD1. Written as DNA, the CDR3 is TGTGCCAGCAGGTGGGGGACAGGGAGTGACGAGCAGTACTTC. Translated, it gives CASRWGTGSDEQYF.